The following is a T cell receptor beta chain sequence with its context. The V gene lost 0 bases and the J gene lost 7 bases, with 19 bases spanning the gap. The CDR3 runs to 16 residues. CDR1 and CDR2 (germline): LNHNV, YYDKDF (reference sequence). It was with unique molecular identifiers that the TCRbeta library was prepared. TCRdb recomputed calls from the PCR reads with MiXCR, one row per CDR3 protein. The table lists about a million distinct CDR3 sequences, around 30% of them singletons. These data belong to a study of T-cell reconstitution after alpha-beta-depleted transplantation in children. This sequence originates from a boy younger than two who had a stem cell transplant for SCID, so the T cells may come from the graft donor. The sample consisted of PBMCs, mostly from graft donor cells, taken 360 days after TCRalphabeta/CD19-depleted stem cell transplant. This chain links TRBV15 with TRBJ2-7, with D possibly TRBD1 on 6 matching bases. The CDR3 region is CATSRDLPDRSGEQYF. The CDR3 DNA reads as TGTGCCACCAGCAGAGATCTCCCCGACAGGTCAGGTGAGCAGTACTTC.